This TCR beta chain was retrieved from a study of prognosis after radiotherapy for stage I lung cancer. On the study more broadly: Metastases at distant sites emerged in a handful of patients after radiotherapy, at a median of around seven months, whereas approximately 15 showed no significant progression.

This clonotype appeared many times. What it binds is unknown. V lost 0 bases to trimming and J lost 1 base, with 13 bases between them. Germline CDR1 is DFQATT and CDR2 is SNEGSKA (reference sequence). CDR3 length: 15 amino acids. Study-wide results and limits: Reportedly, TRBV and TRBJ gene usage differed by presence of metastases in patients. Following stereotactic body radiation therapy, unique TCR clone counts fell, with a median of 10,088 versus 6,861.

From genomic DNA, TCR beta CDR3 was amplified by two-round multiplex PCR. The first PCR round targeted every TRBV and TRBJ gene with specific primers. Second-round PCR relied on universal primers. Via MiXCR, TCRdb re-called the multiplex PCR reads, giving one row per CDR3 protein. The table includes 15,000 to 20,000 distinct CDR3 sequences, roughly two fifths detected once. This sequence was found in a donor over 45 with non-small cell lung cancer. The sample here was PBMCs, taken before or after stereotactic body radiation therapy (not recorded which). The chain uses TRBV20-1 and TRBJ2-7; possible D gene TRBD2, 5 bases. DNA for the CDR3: TGCAGTGCTAGAGATCTCTGGACGGGATCCTACGAGCAGTACTTC. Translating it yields CSARDLWTGSYEQYF.